A selection of T cell receptor beta chains follows, all from one sample in a study of control samples from healthy donors and cancer patients. Data came from immunoSEQ multiplex PCR; TCRdb stores just in-frame clones and leaves some out. The data hold around 77,000 clones, with approximately 92% observed a single time. Source material: blood. The receptors were sampled from a woman aged 60-75 years in good health. The CDR3 runs from the conserved cysteine through the conserved F or W. D genes are given only for firm matches. Clone size appears in some rows only: once, few, many, or a class for an expanded clone.

d_call: NA; v_call: TRBV7-2; clone_size: NA; j_call: TRBJ2-2; cdr3_nt: TGTGCCAGCAGCTGGCAGGGAACCGGGGAGCTGTTTTTT; cdr3_aa: CASSWQGTGELFF
d_call: NA; v_call: TRBV18; clone_size: NA; j_call: TRBJ1-6; cdr3_nt: TGTGCCAGCTCACCGGGAAGGAGTACTTCACCCCTCCACTTT; cdr3_aa: CASSPGRSTSPLHF
d_call: NA; v_call: TRBV30; clone_size: NA; j_call: TRBJ2-5; cdr3_nt: TGTGCCTGGAGCAGGGGACTTTACCAAGAGACCCAGTACTTC; cdr3_aa: CAWSRGLYQETQYF
d_call: TRBD2; v_call: TRBV5-1; clone_size: NA; j_call: TRBJ2-1; cdr3_nt: TGCGCCAGCAGCTTGCTCCTAGCGGGAGCCTACAATGAGCAGTTCTTC; cdr3_aa: CASSLLLAGAYNEQFF
d_call: NA; v_call: TRBV4-2; clone_size: once; j_call: TRBJ2-7; cdr3_nt: TGTGCCAGCAGCCAAGATTTAGGATCCTACGAGCAGTACTTC; cdr3_aa: CASSQDLGSYEQYF
d_call: NA; v_call: TRBV6-6; clone_size: NA; j_call: TRBJ1-6; cdr3_nt: TGTGCCAGCAGTCCCGTCGTTCCACATTCACCCCTCCACTTT; cdr3_aa: CASSPVVPHSPLHF
d_call: NA; v_call: TRBV6-5; clone_size: few; j_call: TRBJ2-1; cdr3_nt: TGTGCCAGCACCTTAGGGGGGGGAGGGTTCAATGAGCAGTTCTTC; cdr3_aa: CASTLGGGGFNEQFF
d_call: TRBD1; v_call: TRBV11-2; clone_size: NA; j_call: TRBJ2-3; cdr3_nt: TGTGCCAGCAGCTTAGGAGGGGGCAAGGATACGCAGTATTTT; cdr3_aa: CASSLGGGKDTQYF
d_call: TRBD2; v_call: TRBV6-1; clone_size: NA; j_call: TRBJ2-7; cdr3_nt: TGTGCCAGCAGTGAAGCGCTCCTTGGGACTAACTACGAGCAGTACTTC; cdr3_aa: CASSEALLGTNYEQYF
d_call: NA; v_call: TRBV6-1; clone_size: NA; j_call: TRBJ1-4; cdr3_nt: TGTGCCAGCAGTGAATACGGATTATTGGTAGAAAAACTGTTTTTT; cdr3_aa: CASSEYGLLVEKLFF
d_call: NA; v_call: TRBV7-2; clone_size: NA; j_call: TRBJ2-7; cdr3_nt: TGTGCCAGCAGCTTGGCAAACAGGGTACACGAGCAGTACTTC; cdr3_aa: CASSLANRVHEQYF
d_call: NA; v_call: TRBV14; clone_size: NA; j_call: TRBJ1-1; cdr3_nt: TGTGCCAGCAGCCCCCCGAGCGGCGGGAACACTGAAGCTTTCTTT; cdr3_aa: CASSPPSGGNTEAFF
d_call: TRBD1; v_call: TRBV7-3; clone_size: NA; j_call: TRBJ2-2; cdr3_nt: TGTGCCAGCAGCGCCGCGACAGGGACCGGGGAGCTGTTTTTT; cdr3_aa: CASSAATGTGELFF
d_call: NA; v_call: TRBV2; clone_size: NA; j_call: TRBJ1-6; cdr3_nt: TGTGCCAGCAGGCTAAGCTCCTATAATTCACCCCTCCACTTT; cdr3_aa: CASRLSSYNSPLHF
d_call: NA; v_call: TRBV11-2; clone_size: NA; j_call: TRBJ2-5; cdr3_nt: TGTGCCAGCAGCTTGGGATATACACAAGAGACCCAGTACTTC; cdr3_aa: CASSLGYTQETQYF
d_call: TRBD2; v_call: TRBV27; clone_size: NA; j_call: TRBJ2-1; cdr3_nt: TGTGCCAGCACCGAAGGACTAGCGGGAACCGTTAATGAGCAGTTCTTC; cdr3_aa: CASTEGLAGTVNEQFF
d_call: NA; v_call: TRBV19; clone_size: NA; j_call: TRBJ1-2; cdr3_nt: TGTGCCAGTAGCTGGACCGAAATTAACTATGGCTACACCTTC; cdr3_aa: CASSWTEINYGYTF
d_call: TRBD1; v_call: TRBV6-5; clone_size: NA; j_call: TRBJ1-5; cdr3_nt: TGTGCCAGCAGTTTCGACAGGGGGAATCAGCCCCAGCATTTT; cdr3_aa: CASSFDRGNQPQHF
d_call: NA; v_call: TRBV7-9; clone_size: NA; j_call: TRBJ1-2; cdr3_nt: TGTGCCAGCAGCTTTTCTTTTAATGATGGCTACACCTTC; cdr3_aa: CASSFSFNDGYTF
d_call: NA; v_call: TRBV28; clone_size: NA; j_call: TRBJ1-2; cdr3_nt: TGTGCCAGCAGTCCGGCGGGGCAGTCGGGCTACACCTTC; cdr3_aa: CASSPAGQSGYTF
d_call: NA; v_call: TRBV6-5; clone_size: few; j_call: TRBJ1-4; cdr3_nt: TGTGCCAGCAGTTACTCGAAGACCGGGAGGCTGTTTTTT; cdr3_aa: CASSYSKTGRLFF
d_call: NA; v_call: TRBV2; clone_size: NA; j_call: TRBJ1-1; cdr3_nt: TGTGCCAGCAGTGAGTATCCGGGCCAGAGCACTGAAGCTTTCTTT; cdr3_aa: CASSEYPGQSTEAFF
d_call: TRBD1; v_call: TRBV6-1; clone_size: NA; j_call: TRBJ1-6; cdr3_nt: TGTGCCAGCAGTGAAGCCTTGGACAGGGTTAAGAATTCACCCCTCCACTTT; cdr3_aa: CASSEALDRVKNSPLHF
d_call: NA; v_call: TRBV4-1; clone_size: medium-sized; j_call: TRBJ1-6; cdr3_nt: TGCGCCAGCAGCCTCCCCTCCTATAATTCACCCCTCCACTTT; cdr3_aa: CASSLPSYNSPLHF
d_call: NA; v_call: TRBV19; clone_size: NA; j_call: TRBJ1-5; cdr3_nt: TGTGCCAGTAGTAGGGTGGCCCTTGGCAATCAGCCCCAGCATTTT; cdr3_aa: CASSRVALGNQPQHF
d_call: NA; v_call: TRBV9; clone_size: NA; j_call: TRBJ1-4; cdr3_nt: TGTGCCAGCAGCGTAGCGGCCGGAGCTAATGAAAAACTGTTTTTT; cdr3_aa: CASSVAAGANEKLFF
d_call: NA; v_call: TRBV6-5; clone_size: NA; j_call: TRBJ1-1; cdr3_nt: TGTGCCAGCAGGAGGGGGGGGTCGAACACTGAAGCTTTCTTT; cdr3_aa: CASRRGGSNTEAFF
d_call: TRBD1; v_call: TRBV7-9; clone_size: few; j_call: TRBJ2-7; cdr3_nt: TGTGCCAGCCAAGGACAGGGGTCCTACGAGCAGTACTTC; cdr3_aa: CASQGQGSYEQYF
d_call: TRBD1; v_call: TRBV2; clone_size: NA; j_call: TRBJ2-1; cdr3_nt: TGTGCCAGCGGCGAGGGACAGTACAATGAGCAGTTCTTC; cdr3_aa: CASGEGQYNEQFF
d_call: NA; v_call: TRBV7-2; clone_size: NA; j_call: TRBJ1-1; cdr3_nt: TGTGCCAGCAGCTACGGACCTAACACTGAAGCTTTCTTT; cdr3_aa: CASSYGPNTEAFF
d_call: NA; v_call: TRBV19; clone_size: NA; j_call: TRBJ2-5; cdr3_nt: TGTGCCAGCTCCCTGGGGACGGCGGGTCAAGAGACCCAGTACTTC; cdr3_aa: CASSLGTAGQETQYF
d_call: TRBD1; v_call: TRBV27; clone_size: once; j_call: TRBJ1-2; cdr3_nt: TGTGCCAGCACCTCGATACAGGGGGCGAACTATGGCTACACCTTC; cdr3_aa: CASTSIQGANYGYTF
d_call: TRBD2; v_call: TRBV28; clone_size: NA; j_call: TRBJ2-5; cdr3_nt: TGTGCCAGCAGTCTGGGGACTAGTTATTTCTTGGGAGAGACCCAGTACTTC; cdr3_aa: CASSLGTSYFLGETQYF
d_call: NA; v_call: TRBV18; clone_size: few; j_call: TRBJ1-5; cdr3_nt: TGTGCCAGCTCACCAGGCGGTTATAGCAATCAGCCCCAGCATTTT; cdr3_aa: CASSPGGYSNQPQHF
d_call: NA; v_call: TRBV24-1; clone_size: NA; j_call: TRBJ2-3; cdr3_nt: TGTGCCACCAGTGACCCCCGTCTCACGGTGACAGATACGCAGTATTTT; cdr3_aa: CATSDPRLTVTDTQYF
d_call: NA; v_call: TRBV10-3; clone_size: NA; j_call: TRBJ1-5; cdr3_nt: TGTGCCGTGGCCGGGACCCCAGATCAGCCCCAGCATTTT; cdr3_aa: CAVAGTPDQPQHF
d_call: TRBD1; v_call: TRBV28; clone_size: NA; j_call: TRBJ2-3; cdr3_nt: TGTGCCAGCAGTGACCGACAGGGGGCGCGCCCAGATACGCAGTATTTT; cdr3_aa: CASSDRQGARPDTQYF
d_call: NA; v_call: TRBV19; clone_size: NA; j_call: TRBJ1-1; cdr3_nt: TGTGCCAGTAGTATAACCGGGGCAGGGGTGAACACTGAAGCTTTCTTT; cdr3_aa: CASSITGAGVNTEAFF
d_call: NA; v_call: TRBV28; clone_size: NA; j_call: TRBJ1-5; cdr3_nt: TGTGCCAGCAGCCACCCCCTTGGGGGTCAGCCCCAGCATTTT; cdr3_aa: CASSHPLGGQPQHF
d_call: NA; v_call: TRBV18; clone_size: NA; j_call: TRBJ2-7; cdr3_nt: TGTGCCAGCTCACCGCAGACAGCTGCCTACGAGCAGTACTTC; cdr3_aa: CASSPQTAAYEQYF
d_call: NA; v_call: TRBV28; clone_size: NA; j_call: TRBJ1-5; cdr3_nt: TGTGCCAGCAGAGGTCAGGGCTCTGGACCCCAGCATTTT; cdr3_aa: CASRGQGSGPQHF
d_call: NA; v_call: TRBV5-1; clone_size: NA; j_call: TRBJ2-7; cdr3_nt: TGCGCCAGCAGCCTCGGGGACGGGGGTTCCGGCGAGCAGTACTTC; cdr3_aa: CASSLGDGGSGEQYF
d_call: NA; v_call: TRBV7-2; clone_size: NA; j_call: TRBJ2-1; cdr3_nt: TGTGCCAGCACCCTCGGACAGAGCTCCTACAATGAGCAGTTCTTC; cdr3_aa: CASTLGQSSYNEQFF
d_call: TRBD1; v_call: TRBV3-1/TRBV3-2; clone_size: NA; j_call: TRBJ2-5; cdr3_nt: TGTGCCAGCAGCCCCGGGACAGGGGAAGAGACCCAGTACTTC; cdr3_aa: CASSPGTGEETQYF
d_call: NA; v_call: TRBV27; clone_size: NA; j_call: TRBJ2-3; cdr3_nt: TGTGCCAGCAGTTTGAGGGGACTGCAGTTACGGTATTTT; cdr3_aa: CASSLRGLQLRYF
d_call: NA; v_call: TRBV20-1; clone_size: NA; j_call: TRBJ2-7; cdr3_nt: TGCAGTGCTGGACCCTACGAGCAGTACTTC; cdr3_aa: CSAGPYEQYF
d_call: NA; v_call: TRBV7-9; clone_size: NA; j_call: TRBJ2-1; cdr3_nt: TGTGCCAGCAGCCCTCGTGGGGGGCGAGATGAGCAGTTCTTC; cdr3_aa: CASSPRGGRDEQFF
d_call: NA; v_call: TRBV19; clone_size: NA; j_call: TRBJ2-5; cdr3_nt: TGTGCCAGTAGTATAGACAGGGATGAAACCCAGTACTTC; cdr3_aa: CASSIDRDETQYF
d_call: NA; v_call: TRBV19; clone_size: NA; j_call: TRBJ1-4; cdr3_nt: TGTGCCAGTAGGCGGACAGCCGGGAAGGAAAAACTGTTTTTT; cdr3_aa: CASRRTAGKEKLFF
d_call: TRBD1; v_call: TRBV19; clone_size: NA; j_call: TRBJ1-5; cdr3_nt: TGTGCCAGTAGTGCCCGGGACAGGGGTTTCGGTAGCAATCAGCCCCAGCATTTT; cdr3_aa: CASSARDRGFGSNQPQHF
d_call: NA; v_call: TRBV7-9; clone_size: NA; j_call: TRBJ2-2; cdr3_nt: TGTGCCAGCATACTTGCCGGGAGGAACACCGGGGAGCTGTTTTTT; cdr3_aa: CASILAGRNTGELFF
d_call: TRBD2; v_call: TRBV7-9; clone_size: NA; j_call: TRBJ2-5; cdr3_nt: TGTGCCAGCAGCCAAACTAGCGGCCAAGAGACCCAGTACTTC; cdr3_aa: CASSQTSGQETQYF
d_call: TRBD2; v_call: TRBV10-2; clone_size: NA; j_call: TRBJ2-1; cdr3_nt: TGCGCCAGCACCGGGACTAGCGGGAGAGGAGGCGAGCAGTTCTTC; cdr3_aa: CASTGTSGRGGEQFF
d_call: NA; v_call: TRBV6-5; clone_size: NA; j_call: TRBJ2-2; cdr3_nt: TGTGCCAGCAGTTACGTCAAAACGAACACCGGGGAGCTGTTTTTT; cdr3_aa: CASSYVKTNTGELFF
d_call: NA; v_call: TRBV30; clone_size: NA; j_call: TRBJ2-5; cdr3_nt: TGTGCCCGGGGGACCCAAGAGACCCAGTACTTC; cdr3_aa: CARGTQETQYF